The 15 T cell receptor beta chains below were found in one sample sequenced in a study of cytotoxic CD8 clonotypes in ibrutinib-treated CLL. Here immunoSEQ multiplex PCR was the method, and the copy in TCRdb shows in-frame clones only, minus some. The repertoire holds 130,000 or so clones, with roughly 80% as singletons. The specimen was PBMCs, collected after 12 months of ibrutinib treatment. These receptors were taken from a human donor with chronic lymphocytic leukemia.

This chain links TRBV11-2 with TRBJ1-6; a possible D gene is TRBD1 (6 bases). The CDR3 runs to 15 residues. CDR1 and CDR2 from the germline V gene are SGHAT and FQNNGV. V gave up 4 bases and J gave up 4 bases, with 11 bases separating them. The CDR3 nucleotides are TGTGCCAGCAGCTCCCCGCAGGGGTATAATTCACCCCTCCACTTT. As protein: CASSSPQGYNSPLHF.

The count of this clone is one. The V call is TRBV11-2, the J call TRBJ1-5; 7 nucleotides match TRBD1. Germline loops: CDR1 SGHAT, CDR2 FQNNGV. The ends lost 5 bases at V and 1 base at J; junction bases unmatched: 8. This CDR3 contains 16 residues. The CDR3 region has the DNA TGTGCCAGCAGCCCAAAATCGGACAGGAGCAATCAGCCCCAGCATTTT. It encodes CASSPKSDRSNQPQHF.

This clone appeared a single time. The chain carries TRBV6-1 and TRBJ2-7; possibly TRBD1 or TRBD2 for D (5 bases each). This CDR3 is 15 amino acids long. Germline V CDR1 and CDR2: MNHNS, SASEGT. The germline V and J ends were trimmed by 2 bases and 0 bases, with 11 bases remaining between them. The CDR3 bases are TGTGCCAGCAGTGAACCCAGGGCGGGCTCCTACGAGCAGTACTTC. Its protein product is CASSEPRAGSYEQYF.

The V call is TRBV29-1, the J call TRBJ1-3; 7 bases are shared with TRBD1. CDR3 length: 13 amino acids. CDR1 SQVTM and CDR2 ANQGSEA come from the germline V gene. V was clipped by 6 bases and J by 2 bases; unmatched bases: 4. The CDR3 loop is CSVPDRAGNTIYF. CDR3 DNA: TGCAGCGTCCCCGACAGGGCTGGAAACACCATATATTTT.

The chain carries TRBV2 and TRBJ1-4, with D unclear. The CDR3 sequence is 14 residues long. Germline loops: CDR1 SNHLY, CDR2 FYNNEI. V lost 2 bases, J lost 2 bases, and 6 bases lay in between. CDR3 loop: CASSESGTNEKLFF. The CDR3 nucleotides read TGTGCCAGCAGTGAAAGTGGTACTAATGAAAAACTGTTTTTT.

This chain joins TRBV7-9 and TRBJ1-2, with D unclear. V dropped 2 bases and J dropped 6 bases, with 10 bases sitting between them. Germline V CDR1 and CDR2: SEHNR, FQNEAQ (reference sequence). The CDR3 loop spans 13 amino acids. The CDR3 nucleotides read TGTGCCAGCAGCTTAAGGGAACGGGATGGCTACACCTTC. It specifies CASSLRERDGYTF.

J is TRBJ1-5 and V is TRBV5-8; 7 positions match TRBD1. The CDR3 runs to 15 residues. J gave up 8 bases and V 3 bases, and 11 bases lay outside the gene matches. Germline lookup yields CDR1 SGHTS and CDR2 YDEGEE. The CDR3 reads CASSYPGQRVKPQHF. For the CDR3, the DNA is TGTGCCAGCAGCTATCCGGGACAGAGGGTCAAGCCCCAGCATTTT.

This clone was seen once. V is TRBV30 and J is TRBJ1-3; 9 bases match TRBD1. CDR1 and CDR2 from the germline V gene are GTSNPN and SVGIG (reference sequence). The length of the CDR3 is 15 residues. Trimming cost V 5 bases and J 3 bases; bases outside gene matches: 8. The CDR3 reads CAWDMGQGGGNTIYF. The CDR3 bases are TGTGCCTGGGATATGGGACAGGGAGGTGGAAACACCATATATTTT.

Only one count was recorded for this clone. The chain recombines TRBV29-1 with TRBJ2-7, with D unresolved. In germline, CDR1 is SQVTM, CDR2 ANQGSEA. CDR3 size: 13 residues. The V end lost 7 bases, the J end lost 2 bases, and 15 bases lay between the germline ends. The CDR3 sequence is CSARSTLTYEQYF. CDR3 DNA sequence: TGCAGCGCCCGATCCACCCTAACCTACGAGCAGTACTTC.

V gene TRBV30 combines with J gene TRBJ2-4; D is possibly TRBD1 or TRBD2 (5 bases each). This CDR3 is built from 14 residues. In germline, CDR1 is GTSNPN, CDR2 SVGIG (reference sequence). Trimming stripped 2 bases from V and 6 bases from J, with 14 bases between. For the CDR3, the DNA is TGTGCCTGGAGTTCCGGGACCCCTGGAAACATTCAGTACTTC. Translating it yields CAWSSGTPGNIQYF. The whole variable domain, remainder taken from reference TRBV30 and TRBJ2-4, is SQTIHQWPATLVQPVGSPLSLECTVEGTSNPNLYWYRQAAGRGLQLLFYSVGIGQISSEVPQNLSASRPQDRQFILSSKKLLLSDSGFYLCAWSSGTPGNIQYFGAGTRLSVL.

The chain uses TRBV2 and TRBJ1-5; tentative D call: TRBD1 (5 bases). V was shortened by 5 bases and J by 9 bases, with 11 bases between the two germline ends. This CDR3 contains 12 residues. The germline gives CDR1 SNHLY, CDR2 FYNNEI. This CDR3 reads CASSSGIPPQHF. CDR3 in DNA: TGTGCCAGCAGTTCAGGGATTCCGCCCCAGCATTTT.

The chain couples TRBV10-3 to TRBJ1-4, with 9 bases matching TRBD1. The CDR3 has 14 amino acids. Per the germline V gene, CDR1 is ENHRY and CDR2 is SYGVKD. Trimming at V came to 7 bases and at J to 6 bases, leaving 6 bases not matched to a gene. The CDR3 protein is CAIKTGGSDEKLFF. The CDR3 DNA reads as TGTGCCATCAAAACAGGGGGCTCGGATGAAAAACTGTTTTTT.

This clone was seen a few times. Different DNA sequences within this sample yield the same CDR3. This chain links TRBV2 with TRBJ2-7, with D hard to call. Germline V gene sequence: CDR1 SNHLY, CDR2 FYNNEI. V was cut by 0 bases and J by 3 bases, with 0 bases left in between. The CDR3 contains 11 residues. The CDR3 region has the DNA TGTGCCAGCAGTGAAGCCTACGAGCAGTACTTC. It is translated as CASSEAYEQYF.

This clone was found once. The CDR3 is CASSLSGGPGYEQYF. The CDR3 nucleotides are TGTGCCAGCAGCTTATCGGGGGGCCCGGGGTACGAGCAGTACTTC. The chain couples TRBV7-2 to TRBJ2-7, with a possible D match to TRBD2 (7 bases). Germline-derived CDR1 and CDR2 are SGHTA and FQGNSA. The CDR3 is made up of 15 amino acids. V was clipped by 2 bases and J by 4 bases, with 15 bases between them.

To note about this clone: Distinct nucleotide sequences in the sample also encode this CDR3. The rearrangement links TRBV7-2 to TRBJ2-7; D is unclear. Trimming removed 4 bases at V and 2 bases at J, with 3 bases between. In germline, CDR1 is SGHTA, CDR2 FQGNSA. The CDR3 contains 11 residues. The CDR3 loop reads CASSSAYEQYF. The CDR3 nucleotides are TGTGCCAGCAGCTCAGCCTACGAGCAGTACTTC. The whole variable domain, filled in from reference TRBV7-2 and TRBJ2-7, reads GAGVSQSPSNKVTEKGKDVELRCDPISGHTALYWYRQSLGQGLEFLIYFQGNSAPDKSGLPSDRFSAERTGGSVSTLTIQRTQQEDSAVYLCASSSAYEQYFGPGTRLTVT.